This is a list of T cell receptor beta chains from one sample in a study of identical twins. TCRdb itself ran the 5' RACE reads through MiXCR, one entry per CDR3 protein. This sample yields about 700,000 distinct CDR3 sequences, of which 8.6% are seen a single time; 0.98% belongs to the top ten. These same records also appear under a second study, on yellow fever vaccine responses in identical twins.

Sequenced material: PBMCs. These receptors were obtained from a woman aged 18-29 years in good health. Each CDR3 is given with its conserved first and last residue. Fields, in order: clone size, D gene, J gene, V gene, CDR3 DNA, CDR3 protein. The D gene is left open where the match is weak. Not all rows give a size; the values are once, few, many and, for expanded clones, a class.

many,TRBD1,TRBJ1-5,TRBV20-1,TGCAGTGCTAGAAGACAGGGGATTCTTGGCAATCAGCCCCAGCATTTT,CSARRQGILGNQPQHF
many,TRBD1,TRBJ1-6,TRBV7-2,TGTGCCAGCAGCTTTAAGACAGGGGATAATTCACCCCTCCACTTT,CASSFKTGDNSPLHF
NA,NA,TRBJ2-4,TRBV5-1,TGCGCCAGCAGCCCCCCCGAGACGGGAGCCAAAAACATTCAGTACTTC,CASSPPETGAKNIQYF
NA,NA,TRBJ2-7,TRBV3-1,TGTGCCAGCAGCCATGGAGGGTACGAGCAGTACTTC,CASSHGGYEQYF
NA,TRBD2,TRBJ2-7,TRBV4-3,TGCGCCAGCAGCCAAAGCCTAGCGGAGCCCAAGGGGGAGCAGTACTTC,CASSQSLAEPKGEQYF
few,NA,TRBJ2-7,TRBV6-2/TRBV6-3,TGTGCCAGCAGTTACTCGACGGGACTCATCTACGAGCAGTACTTC,CASSYSTGLIYEQYF
many,NA,TRBJ2-7,TRBV4-2,TGTGCCAGCAGCCAAATACGGGGCACTGAGGGGGTCGGGGACGAGCAGTACTTC,CASSQIRGTEGVGDEQYF
many,NA,TRBJ2-1,TRBV5-6,TGTGCCAGCAGCCTGTTGACAGTAGTAGACAATGAGCAGTTCTTC,CASSLLTVVDNEQFF
many,NA,TRBJ1-6,TRBV27,TGTGCCAGCAGCCCACAGGGCTATAATTCACCCCTCCACTTT,CASSPQGYNSPLHF
many,NA,TRBJ2-3,TRBV18,TGTGCCAGCTCACCGACAAGAAGCACAGATACGCAGTATTTT,CASSPTRSTDTQYF
many,TRBD1,TRBJ2-1,TRBV7-2,TGTGCCAGCAGCTTTGGACAGGCCTACAATGAGCAGTTCTTC,CASSFGQAYNEQFF
NA,NA,TRBJ2-3,TRBV7-2,TGTGCCAGCCGGTATAACACAGATACGCAGTATTTT,CASRYNTDTQYF
NA,NA,TRBJ2-5,TRBV2,TGTGCCAGCACCTTAGGGACTTTAGGGGAGACCCAGTACTTC,CASTLGTLGETQYF
NA,TRBD2,TRBJ2-7,TRBV7-9,TGTGCCAGCAGCTTAGTCCAGCGGGAGTTGTACGAGCAGTACTTC,CASSLVQRELYEQYF
NA,TRBD2,TRBJ2-3,TRBV20-1,TGCAGTGCTAGGTTAGGTAGCGGGAGGGCCTCCGATACGCAGTATTTT,CSARLGSGRASDTQYF
many,NA,TRBJ2-2,TRBV5-1,TGCGCCAGCAGCTTGGACAGGGTGAACACCGGGGAGCTGTTTTTT,CASSLDRVNTGELFF
NA,NA,TRBJ2-3,TRBV7-9,TGTGCCAGCATCACTAGTTTATCAGATACGCAGTATTTT,CASITSLSDTQYF
NA,TRBD2,TRBJ2-5,TRBV29-1,TGCAGCGTTGACCTACTAGCGGGAGAGACCCAGTACTTC,CSVDLLAGETQYF
few,NA,TRBJ2-7,TRBV2,TGTGCCAGCAGTGGCGGGGCTTTCGACGAGCAGTACTTC,CASSGGAFDEQYF
NA,NA,TRBJ2-3,TRBV6-2/TRBV6-3,TGTGCCAGCAGTTACCTTCCTGGGCCTGGATGGGAGGATACGCAGTATTTT,CASSYLPGPGWEDTQYF
few,TRBD2,TRBJ2-1,TRBV10-2,TGCGCCAGCAGTGCTAGCGGGAGTACGCATGAGCAGTTCTTC,CASSASGSTHEQFF
few,TRBD1,TRBJ2-7,TRBV7-9,TGTGCCAGCAGCATGTCCGGGACAGGCTCCTACGAGCAGTACTTC,CASSMSGTGSYEQYF
NA,TRBD1,TRBJ1-6,TRBV19,TGTGCCAGCACTCGACAGGGGGCAAATTCACCCCTCCACTTT,CASTRQGANSPLHF
NA,NA,TRBJ2-7,TRBV20-1,TGCTTTGCTAGAGTTGATCGGCAGATTAGCTACGAGCAGTACTTC,CFARVDRQISYEQYF
NA,NA,TRBJ2-7,TRBV5-1,TGCGCCAGCAGCTTGGAGAATGCCTACTACGAGCAGTACTTC,CASSLENAYYEQYF
few,NA,TRBJ2-3,TRBV14,TGTGCCAGCAGCCAAGGCAGGGTTTCGACAGATACGCAGTATTTT,CASSQGRVSTDTQYF
NA,NA,TRBJ2-3,TRBV7-2,TGTGCCAGCAGCCAACGGGACGGCGGAGGGAGCACAGATACGCAGTATTTT,CASSQRDGGGSTDTQYF
NA,TRBD1,TRBJ1-2,TRBV29-1,TGCAGCACCTGGACAGGGGGGAACTATGGCTACACCTTC,CSTWTGGNYGYTF
many,NA,TRBJ1-2,TRBV7-8,TGTGCCAGCAGCTTCCGGGACACCTATGGCTACACCTTC,CASSFRDTYGYTF
many,TRBD1,TRBJ2-3,TRBV11-2,TGTGCCAGCAGCCCCGACAGGGTTGGGGATACGCAGTATTTT,CASSPDRVGDTQYF
NA,NA,TRBJ2-7,TRBV3-1,TGTGCCAGCAGCCAAGATTTCGGAAACTACGAGCAGTACTTC,CASSQDFGNYEQYF
few,NA,TRBJ2-1,TRBV24-1,TGTGCCACCAGTGACCCACGCCGGGGAAACAATGAGCAGTTCTTC,CATSDPRRGNNEQFF
NA,NA,TRBJ2-3,TRBV7-9,TGTGCCAGCAGTTCACTCTGGGGAGTTGGTGTAGATACGCAGTATTTT,CASSSLWGVGVDTQYF
few,NA,TRBJ2-5,TRBV5-1,TGCGCCAGCAGCGTCTTTAGCGGCGGGGGCGAGACCCAGTACTTC,CASSVFSGGGETQYF
NA,NA,TRBJ2-7,TRBV10-3,TGTGCCATCTCCGAACGGAGGGGCGAGCAGTACTTC,CAISERRGEQYF
NA,TRBD2,TRBJ2-5,TRBV28,TGTGCCAGCAGCCGTGGACTAGCGGGGGGGCTTGGAGAGACCCAGTACTTC,CASSRGLAGGLGETQYF
many,TRBD1,TRBJ2-7,TRBV7-2,TGTGCCAGCAGCTTTTATAACAGGGGTTACGAGCAGTACTTC,CASSFYNRGYEQYF
NA,NA,TRBJ2-2,TRBV24-1,TGTGCCACCAGCCAGGGGGGACTAGTGACCGGGGAGCTGTTTTTT,CATSQGGLVTGELFF
few,NA,TRBJ1-3,TRBV9,TGTGCCAGCAGCGAGTCCTTCTCTGGAAACACCATATATTTT,CASSESFSGNTIYF
few,NA,TRBJ2-6,TRBV7-6,TGTGCCAGCAGCTTAATCGGGGGCGACGTCCTGACTTTC,CASSLIGGDVLTF
NA,NA,TRBJ2-6,TRBV4-2,TGTGCCAGCAGCCCCTCGGTAACAGGGATAGAGGCCAACGTCCTGACTTTC,CASSPSVTGIEANVLTF
NA,NA,TRBJ2-1,TRBV20-1,TGCAGCTACCAGGAGGGCTCCTACAATGAGCAGTTCTTC,CSYQEGSYNEQFF
few,TRBD1,TRBJ2-5,TRBV9,TGTGCCAGCAGCGTGGGGGGACAGGACCAAGAGACCCAGTACTTC,CASSVGGQDQETQYF
NA,NA,TRBJ1-2,TRBV7-2,TGTGCCAGCAGCGCACTGGGGGTGACTGCCTCTGGCTACACCTTC,CASSALGVTASGYTF
few,NA,TRBJ2-7,TRBV15,TGTGCCACCAGCAGAGAAAATAGCGAGCAGTACTTC,CATSRENSEQYF
NA,NA,TRBJ2-1,TRBV2,TGTGCCAGCAGTGAAGCGGCTGAGCAGTTCTTC,CASSEAAEQFF
NA,NA,TRBJ1-1,TRBV7-2,TGTGCCAGCAGCCCCGTGTCGGGGACAAAAGCTTTCTTT,CASSPVSGTKAFF
few,NA,TRBJ1-1,TRBV29-1,TGCAGCGTTGATACCTCCTTGCCTTTGGGTGAAGCTTTCTTT,CSVDTSLPLGEAFF
NA,NA,TRBJ1-2,TRBV20-1,TGCAGTGCTAGAGATTTACGGGGGAAAGGCTACACCTTC,CSARDLRGKGYTF
NA,TRBD1,TRBJ2-7,TRBV9,TGTGCCAGCAGCGACCGGGACAGGGACTACGAGCAGTACTTC,CASSDRDRDYEQYF
NA,NA,TRBJ2-7,TRBV10-3,TGTGCCATCAACGCAGACAGCTCCTACGAGCAGTACTTC,CAINADSSYEQYF
many,TRBD1,TRBJ2-7,TRBV5-6,TGTGCCAGCAGCTTGGTAGGAAGGGGGCTGTACGAGCAGTACTTC,CASSLVGRGLYEQYF
NA,TRBD2,TRBJ2-1,TRBV20-1,TGCAGTGCTAGAAGTCTTCAGGGTAGCGGGAGGGTCAATGAGCAGTTCTTC,CSARSLQGSGRVNEQFF
NA,TRBD2,TRBJ2-1,TRBV5-1,TGCGCCAGCAGCTTATCTGAGACTAGCGGGGCGGACAATGAGCAGTTCTTC,CASSLSETSGADNEQFF
NA,NA,TRBJ2-2,TRBV7-7,TGTGCTAGCAGCCGGGTCCAGGGCACCGGGGAGCTGTTTTTT,CASSRVQGTGELFF
NA,TRBD1,TRBJ2-1,TRBV7-9,TGTGCCAGCAGCTTAAGAGGCGGGACAGGGGATCATGAGCAGTTCTTC,CASSLRGGTGDHEQFF
NA,NA,TRBJ2-7,TRBV12-5,TGTGCTAGTGGTTTGGACGGACTACCCTACGAGCAGTACTTC,CASGLDGLPYEQYF